This TCR beta chain originates from a study of human T cells and chemical hapten exposure. Looked up from germline, CDR1 is MDHEN and CDR2 is SYDVKM. With 4 bases clipped from V and 0 bases from J, the junction kept 8 bases outside the gene matches. CDR3 length equals 17 residues. Unique molecular identifiers were attached to individual cDNA molecules within the library. How the authors handled the data: Per-sample TCR counts ranged from about 23,224 to 750,000, median 95,638. TCRdb reprocessed the RACE reads with MiXCR, giving one entry per CDR3 protein. V and J calls and clone size were set by TCRdb, not the authors. The data show 65,000 or so distinct CDR3 sequences, under 7.5% seen once. Time point described: healthy volunteer bleed at 6 weeks. Extraction of total RNA was performed on unfractionated whole blood.

This sequence was found in a female donor in good health. Some clones in this sample may be carry-over from other donors' samples. The chain is built from TRBV28 and TRBJ2-7; 11 bases are shared with TRBD2. The sequenced sample consisted of whole blood. CDR3 loop: CASSSAGTSGLSYEQYF. The CDR3 region has the DNA TGTGCCAGCAGTTCCGCCGGGACTAGCGGCCTCTCCTACGAGCAGTACTTC. Supplemented by reference TRBV28 and TRBJ2-7, the full variable domain reads DVKVTQSSRYLVKRTGEKVFLECVQDMDHENMFWYRQDPGLGLRLIYFSYDVKMKEKGDIPEGYSVSREKKERFSLILESASTNQTSMYLCASSSAGTSGLSYEQYFGPGTRLTVT.